The sequence of this T cell receptor beta chain was determined in a study of Graves' ophthalmopathy and Graves' hyperthyroidism. The sample holds many counts of this clonotype. This CDR3 has 12 residues. CDR1 DFQATT and CDR2 SNEGSKA come from the germline V gene (reference sequence). The V end lost 5 bases, the J end lost 4 bases, and 9 bases lay between the germline ends. RNA transcripts were the template, and TCR beta CDR3 regions were amplified from them. Following a first-round RT-PCR that used HTBI primers, a second-round multiplex PCR was carried out. One entry per CDR3 protein, called by TCRdb with MiXCR from the multiplex PCR reads. The sample yields 680,000 or so distinct CDR3 sequences, 22% seen once.

This TCR was recovered from a woman between 18 and 29 years old with stable Graves' hyperthyroidism. Some clones in this sample may be carry-over from other donors' samples. The chain has TRBV20-1 and TRBJ1-5; D possibly corresponds to TRBD1 (6 bases). The material sequenced was peripheral blood. CDR3 region: CSAGTGNQPQHF. The CDR3 region has the DNA TGCAGTGCTGGAACAGGGAATCAGCCCCAGCATTTT.